The entry below gives a single T cell receptor beta chain sequence along with its context. Its antigen is still unknown. The data are from a study of vaccination effects on CD4 cells after COVID-19. At the level of the study: Participants were vaccinated with two doses of either the BNT162b2 or mRNA-1273 vaccine. General observations from the study: Within healthy vaccinees, only 1 of 255 vaccine-induced clones displayed cross-reactivity with common cold coronaviruses. There were few convalescent patients in the study and no early post-infection timepoints.

TCRdb keeps only in-frame clones here, not all; method: immunoSEQ multiplex PCR. The data hold tens of thousands of clones, with 73% observed a single time. CDR1 is SNHLY, CDR2 FYNNEI, per germline. This CDR3 is 12 amino acids long. V was pared by 2 bases and J by 4 bases, with 4 bases between. Sequencing followed a ViraFEST assay step that expanded antigen-specific CD4+ T cells with viral peptide pools. Culture proceeded for roughly ten days, and CD4+ T cells were then isolated. Absence of prior SARS-CoV-2 infection characterized the vaccine recipients, who showed negative nucleocapsid antibodies. The clonotype comes from a human donor who received a COVID-19 vaccine. Sequenced material: CD4+ T cells from PBMCs cultured with SARS-CoV-2 spike peptides, taken before COVID-19 vaccination. The chain has TRBV2 and TRBJ2-3, with D unresolved. The CDR3 spells CASSEFPDTQYF. In DNA form, the CDR3 reads TGTGCCAGCAGTGAATTTCCAGATACGCAGTATTTT.